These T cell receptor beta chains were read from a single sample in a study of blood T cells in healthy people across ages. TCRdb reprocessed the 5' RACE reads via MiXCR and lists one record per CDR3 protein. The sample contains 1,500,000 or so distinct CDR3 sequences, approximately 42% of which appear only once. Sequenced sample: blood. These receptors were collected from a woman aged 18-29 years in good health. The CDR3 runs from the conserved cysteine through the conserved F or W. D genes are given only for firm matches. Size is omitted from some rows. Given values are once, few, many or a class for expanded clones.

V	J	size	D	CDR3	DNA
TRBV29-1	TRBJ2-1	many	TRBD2	CSVPMEGLAGNNEQFF	TGCAGCGTTCCAATGGAGGGACTAGCGGGAAACAATGAGCAGTTCTTC
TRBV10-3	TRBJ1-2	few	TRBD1	CATNPGQEIYGYTF	TGTGCCACGAATCCGGGACAGGAGATTTATGGCTACACCTTC
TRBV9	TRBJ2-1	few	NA	CASSVAPTPIREEQFF	TGTGCCAGCAGCGTAGCTCCCACCCCAATAAGGGAGGAGCAGTTCTTC
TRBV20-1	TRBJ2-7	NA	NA	CSAVQDSNRVEKQYF	TGCAGTGCGGTCCAGGATTCGAATAGGGTGGAGAAGCAGTACTTC
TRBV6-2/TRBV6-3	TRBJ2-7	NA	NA	CASSSVTSGYEQYF	TGTGCCAGCAGTTCGGTCACGAGCGGCTACGAGCAGTACTTC
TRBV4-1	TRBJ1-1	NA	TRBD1	CASSRPGQGANTEAFF	TGCGCCAGCAGCCGACCGGGACAGGGGGCGAACACTGAAGCTTTCTTT
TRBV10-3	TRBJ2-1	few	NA	CAISESIVLYNEQFF	TGTGCCATCAGTGAGTCGATAGTCTTGTACAATGAGCAGTTCTTC
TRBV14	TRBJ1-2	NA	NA	CASSGTGWSYGYTF	TGTGCCAGCAGCGGAACAGGGTGGAGCTATGGCTACACCTTC
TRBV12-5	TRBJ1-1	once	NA	CASGFPRTVSEAFF	TGTGCTAGTGGTTTCCCCCGGACGGTTTCTGAAGCTTTCTTT
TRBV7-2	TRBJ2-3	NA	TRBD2	CASSLILAVDTQYF	TGTGCCAGCAGCTTAATACTAGCGGTAGATACGCAGTATTTT
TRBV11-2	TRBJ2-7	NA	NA	CASSLMRRASYEQYF	TGTGCCAGCAGCTTAATGAGGCGGGCCTCCTACGAGCAGTACTTC
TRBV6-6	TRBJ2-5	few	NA	CASSYPGDETQETQYF	TGTGCCAGCAGTTATCCGGGAGACGAAACCCAAGAGACCCAGTACTTC
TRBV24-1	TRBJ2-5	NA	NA	CATSNPGQETQYF	TGTGCCACCAGTAACCCGGGACAAGAGACCCAGTACTTC
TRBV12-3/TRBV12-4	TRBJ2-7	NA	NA	CASSLVEGSYEQYF	TGTGCCAGCAGTTTAGTGGAGGGCTCCTACGAGCAGTACTTC
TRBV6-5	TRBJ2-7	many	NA	CASSYGQSYEQYF	TGTGCCAGCAGCTATGGACAGTCCTACGAGCAGTACTTC
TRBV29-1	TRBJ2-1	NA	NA	CSVGSWGRSYNEQFF	TGCAGCGTTGGCTCGTGGGGACGCTCCTACAATGAGCAGTTCTTC
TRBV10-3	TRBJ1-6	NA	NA	CAISDPGQGFNSPLHF	TGTGCCATCAGTGACCCAGGTCAGGGTTTTAATTCACCCCTCCACTTT
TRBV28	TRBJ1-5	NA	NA	CASSLTAVNQPQHF	TGTGCCAGCAGTTTGACGGCAGTCAATCAGCCCCAGCATTTT
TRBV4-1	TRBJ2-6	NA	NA	CASSPKGSGANVLTF	TGCGCCAGCAGCCCCAAGGGGTCTGGGGCCAACGTCCTGACTTTC
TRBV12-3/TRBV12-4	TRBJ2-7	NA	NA	CASGFRPLIGYEQYF	TGTGCCAGCGGTTTTCGTCCTCTGATCGGCTACGAGCAGTACTTC
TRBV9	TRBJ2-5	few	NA	CASSVGSSGEETQYF	TGTGCCAGCAGCGTAGGCAGTAGCGGCGAAGAGACCCAGTACTTC
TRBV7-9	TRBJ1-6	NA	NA	CAGSPGSYNSPLHF	TGTGCCGGCAGCCCAGGATCCTATAATTCACCCCTCCACTTT
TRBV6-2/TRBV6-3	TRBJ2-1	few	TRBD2	CASLGLAGGFEQFF	TGTGCCAGCCTGGGACTAGCGGGAGGATTTGAGCAGTTCTTC
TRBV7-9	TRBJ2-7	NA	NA	CASSLGQGGIYEQYF	TGTGCCAGCAGCTTGGGGCAGGGCGGTATCTACGAGCAGTACTTC
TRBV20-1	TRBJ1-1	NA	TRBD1	CRVPGGLNTEAFF	TGCAGAGTACCAGGGGGCCTAAACACTGAAGCTTTCTTT
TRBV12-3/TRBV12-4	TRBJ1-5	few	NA	CASSLEAGSNQPQHF	TGTGCCAGCAGTTTAGAGGCAGGAAGCAATCAGCCCCAGCATTTT
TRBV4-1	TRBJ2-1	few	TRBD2	CASRGGPTDNEQFF	TGCGCCAGCCGGGGGGGCCCTACCGACAATGAGCAGTTCTTC
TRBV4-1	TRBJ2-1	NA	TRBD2	CASSKGLAFTSYNEQFF	TGCGCCAGCAGCAAGGGACTAGCTTTCACCTCCTACAATGAGCAGTTCTTC
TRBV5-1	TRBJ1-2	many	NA	CASSLEGSLYGYTF	TGCGCCAGCAGCTTGGAGGGCAGTCTCTATGGCTACACCTTC